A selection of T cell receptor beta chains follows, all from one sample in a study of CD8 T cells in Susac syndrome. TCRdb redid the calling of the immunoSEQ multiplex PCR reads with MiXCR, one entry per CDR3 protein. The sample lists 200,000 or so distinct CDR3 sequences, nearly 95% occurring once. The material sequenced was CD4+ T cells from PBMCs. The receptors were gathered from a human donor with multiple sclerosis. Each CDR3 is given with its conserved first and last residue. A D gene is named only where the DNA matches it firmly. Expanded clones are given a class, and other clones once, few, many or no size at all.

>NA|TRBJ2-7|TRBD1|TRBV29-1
TGCAGCGTTGGACAGGGGGAACAGCAGTACTTC
CSVGQGEQQYF
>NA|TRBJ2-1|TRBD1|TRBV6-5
TGTGCCAGCAGTTACGAGGCAGGGGGCTACAATGAGCAGTTCTTC
CASSYEAGGYNEQFF
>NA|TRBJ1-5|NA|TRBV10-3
TGTGCCATCAGCATGCTCGGGTATCAGCCCCAGCATTTT
CAISMLGYQPQHF
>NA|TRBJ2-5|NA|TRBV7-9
TGTGCCAGCAGCTGGTCCCGAGGGACCGAGAGGGAGACCCAGTACTTC
CASSWSRGTERETQYF
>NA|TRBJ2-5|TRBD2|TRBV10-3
TGTGCCATCGGGCGGGGGGGCAGCGAGACCCAGTACTTC
CAIGRGGSETQYF
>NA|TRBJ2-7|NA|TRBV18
TGTGCCAGCTCACCTCTCCGGGACGGCTCCCCGGGCTACGAGCAGTACTTC
CASSPLRDGSPGYEQYF
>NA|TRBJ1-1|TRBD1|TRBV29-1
TGCAGCGAGACCAGGGGGCGCCGTACTGAAGCTTTCTTT
CSETRGRRTEAFF
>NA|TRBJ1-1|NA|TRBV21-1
TGTGCCAGCAGCACCTACCCAGAGAACACTGAAGCTTTCTTT
CASSTYPENTEAFF
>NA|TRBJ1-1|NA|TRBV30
TGTGCCTGGAGCTTAACAGGAATGAACACTGAAGCTTTCTTT
CAWSLTGMNTEAFF
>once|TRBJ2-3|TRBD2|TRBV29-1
TGCAGCGTCTCGGAGGGTGTTGGGACTAGCGGGAAAACGCAGTATTTT
CSVSEGVGTSGKTQYF
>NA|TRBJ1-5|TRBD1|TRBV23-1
TGCGTCCCCAAGGGCAGGGGGCTCAATCAGCCCCAGCATTTT
CVPKGRGLNQPQHF
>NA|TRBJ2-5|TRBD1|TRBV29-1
TGCAGCGTTGAAATTCTTGGACAGGGGGAGACCCAGTACTTC
CSVEILGQGETQYF
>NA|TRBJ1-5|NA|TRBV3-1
TGTGCCAGCAGCCAAACAGGGCTTCATCAGCCCCAGCATTTT
CASSQTGLHQPQHF
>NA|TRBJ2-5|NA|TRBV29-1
TGCAGCGTCATCGGATTAAAAGGGACCCAGTACTTC
CSVIGLKGTQYF
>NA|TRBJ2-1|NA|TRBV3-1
TGTGCCAGCAGCCAAGCCCTTTACAATGAGCAGTTCTTC
CASSQALYNEQFF
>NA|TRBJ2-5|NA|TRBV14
TGTGCCAGCAGCCAAGATGAACCCCCGACCCAGTACTTC
CASSQDEPPTQYF
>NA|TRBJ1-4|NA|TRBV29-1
TGCAGCGTTGAAGGGGGGGGGCTTGGTGAAAAACTGTTTTTT
CSVEGGGLGEKLFF